Listed here is a single T cell receptor (beta chain). Antigen specificity is unknown. The CDR3 spans 15 residues. CDR1 and CDR2 (germline): SGHAT, FQNNGV. V shed 2 bases and J 6 bases; nucleotides not matched to a gene: 7. The data were obtained in a study of Ad26.COV2.S vaccination and SARS-CoV-2 variants. Study-wide findings and caveats: Measurements of TCR breadth and depth may have given underestimates of the total T cell responses. Placebo recipients and vaccine recipients were similar in non-spike TCR breadth.

Only in-frame clones appear in the TCRdb table, and some are missing; sequencing was by immunoSEQ multiplex PCR. Of a few hundred thousand clones listed, approximately 88% are singletons. As for treatment: over 15 received Ad26.COV2.S at low or high dose, single or two shots; about 5 received placebo; per-sample allocation not given. Repertoires come from day 63 after the first vaccine or placebo injection. The vaccine antigen was prefusion-stabilized Wuhan SARS-CoV-2 spike. This sequence was found in a person aged 18-60 years who received the Ad26.COV2.S COVID-19 vaccine or a placebo. The chain is built from TRBV11-2 and TRBJ2-1; TRBD1 aligns across 7 bases. Sequenced here: peripheral blood, sampled in a trial of Ad26.COV2.S vaccine versus placebo. In nucleotides, the CDR3 is TGTGCCAGCAGCTTAACAGGGGTTTTCGCCAATGAGCAGTTCTTC. Translation: CASSLTGVFANEQFF.